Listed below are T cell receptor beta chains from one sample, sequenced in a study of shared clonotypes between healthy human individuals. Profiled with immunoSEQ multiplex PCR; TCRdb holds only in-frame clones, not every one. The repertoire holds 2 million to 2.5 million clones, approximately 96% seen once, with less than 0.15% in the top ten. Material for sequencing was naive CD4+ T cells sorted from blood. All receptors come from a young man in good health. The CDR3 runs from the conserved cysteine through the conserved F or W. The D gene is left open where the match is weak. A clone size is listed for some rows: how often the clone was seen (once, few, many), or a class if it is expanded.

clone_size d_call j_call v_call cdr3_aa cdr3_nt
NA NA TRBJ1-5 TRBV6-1 CASTGDFDQPQHF TGTGCCAGCACAGGGGATTTCGATCAGCCCCAGCATTTT
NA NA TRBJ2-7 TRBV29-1 CSVVGLSYEQYF TGCAGCGTTGTGGGATTATCCTACGAGCAGTACTTC
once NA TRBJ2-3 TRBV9 CASSVITDTQYF TGTGCCAGCAGCGTAATAACAGATACGCAGTATTTT
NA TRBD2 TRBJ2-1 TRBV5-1 CASSSGTSGSNEQFF TGCGCCAGCAGCTCTGGGACTAGCGGGAGCAATGAGCAGTTCTTC
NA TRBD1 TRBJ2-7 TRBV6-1 CASSEPPTGNYEQYF TGTGCCAGCAGTGAACCCCCGACAGGGAACTACGAGCAGTACTTC
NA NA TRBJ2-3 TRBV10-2 CASSESTLTGARGQYF TGCGCCAGCAGTGAGTCGACCCTGACGGGGGCGCGGGGGCAGTATTTT
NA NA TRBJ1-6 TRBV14 CASSQVRPQGTSPLHF TGTGCCAGCAGCCAAGTAAGACCGCAGGGAACTTCACCCCTCCACTTT
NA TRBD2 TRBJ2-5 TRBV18 CASSPLLAGGQETQYF TGTGCCAGCTCACCACTCCTAGCGGGAGGGCAAGAGACCCAGTACTTC
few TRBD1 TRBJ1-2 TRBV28 CASSSTGSYGYTF TGTGCCAGCAGTTCGACAGGGAGTTATGGCTACACCTTC
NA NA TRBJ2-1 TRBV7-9 CASSLGGGLNPLYNEQFF TGTGCCAGCAGCTTAGGTGGGGGGCTCAATCCCCTTTACAATGAGCAGTTCTTC
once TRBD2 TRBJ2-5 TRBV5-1 CASSLDSSGGKQETQYF TGCGCCAGCAGCTTGGATAGTAGCGGGGGGAAACAAGAGACCCAGTACTTC
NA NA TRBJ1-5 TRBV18 CASSPGNQPQHF TGTGCCAGCTCACCAGGGAATCAACCCCAGCATTTT
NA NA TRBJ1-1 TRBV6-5 CASSYNAGVGAEAFF TGTGCCAGCAGTTACAATGCGGGGGTTGGGGCTGAAGCTTTCTTT
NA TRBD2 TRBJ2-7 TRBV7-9 CASSSPGLAGVRSYEQYF TGTGCCAGCAGCTCGCCGGGACTAGCGGGAGTACGATCCTACGAGCAGTACTTC
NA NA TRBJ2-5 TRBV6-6 CASSLGGTSLETQYF TGTGCCAGCAGCCTCGGCGGTACTAGCCTAGAGACCCAGTACTTC
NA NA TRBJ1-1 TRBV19 CASKLTPGNTEAFF TGTGCCAGTAAACTCACCCCGGGGAACACTGAAGCTTTCTTT
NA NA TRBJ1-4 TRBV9 CASRREGVNEKLFF TGTGCCAGCAGGAGAGAGGGGGTGAATGAAAAACTGTTTTTT
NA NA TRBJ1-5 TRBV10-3 CAISEFENQPQHF TGTGCCATCAGTGAGTTCGAGAATCAGCCCCAGCATTTT
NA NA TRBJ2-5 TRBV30 CAWSDDRFETQYF TGTGCCTGGAGTGACGACAGGTTTGAGACCCAGTACTTC
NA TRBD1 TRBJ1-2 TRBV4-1 CASSQPPDRANTDSYGYTF TGCGCCAGCAGCCAGCCCCCGGACAGGGCAAATACCGATTCCTATGGCTACACCTTC
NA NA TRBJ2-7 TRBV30 CAWSTGTTYEQYF TGTGCCTGGAGTACAGGTACCACCTACGAGCAGTACTTC
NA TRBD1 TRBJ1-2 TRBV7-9 CASSPDRLLYGYTF TGTGCCAGCAGCCCGGACAGGCTTCTCTATGGCTACACCTTC
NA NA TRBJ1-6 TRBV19 CASSPRHSSYNSPLHF TGTGCCAGTAGTCCACGACACAGCTCCTATAATTCACCCCTCCACTTT
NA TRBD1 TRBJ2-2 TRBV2 CASSKDRGLTGELFF TGTGCCAGCAGTAAGGACAGGGGGCTGACCGGGGAGCTGTTTTTT
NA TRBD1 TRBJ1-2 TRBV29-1 CSVGQGVGAGYTF TGCAGCGTTGGACAGGGCGTTGGGGCTGGCTACACCTTC
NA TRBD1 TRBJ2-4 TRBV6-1 CASRTGTGKNIQYF TGTGCCAGCAGAACCGGGACAGGGAAAAACATTCAGTACTTC
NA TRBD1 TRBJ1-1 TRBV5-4 CASSHTGENTEAFF TGTGCCAGCAGTCATACAGGGGAGAACACTGAAGCTTTCTTT
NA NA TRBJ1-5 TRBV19 CASSIVGGPQHF TGTGCCAGTAGTATCGTAGGAGGCCCCCAGCATTTT
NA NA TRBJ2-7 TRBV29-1 CSVEAGFPDEQYF TGCAGCGTCGAAGCAGGGTTTCCGGACGAGCAGTACTTC
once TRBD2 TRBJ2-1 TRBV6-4 CASSDGGTSDEQFF TGTGCCAGCAGTGACGGGGGGACTAGCGATGAGCAGTTCTTC
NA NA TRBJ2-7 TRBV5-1 CASSLLAGSSYEQYF TGCGCCAGCAGCTTGTTGGCGGGAAGCTCCTACGAGCAGTACTTC
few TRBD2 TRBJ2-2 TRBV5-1 CASSVGGRLAGELFF TGCGCCAGCAGCGTGGGCGGGAGACTGGCCGGGGAGCTGTTTTTT
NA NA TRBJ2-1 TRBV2 CASSENEQFF TGTGCCAGCAGTGAAAATGAGCAGTTCTTC
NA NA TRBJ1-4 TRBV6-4 CAMESEEGATNEKLFF TGTGCCATGGAAAGTGAGGAGGGTGCAACTAATGAAAAACTGTTTTTT
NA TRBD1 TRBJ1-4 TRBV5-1 CASSSGTVYEKLFF TGCGCCAGCAGCTCCGGGACAGTGTATGAAAAACTGTTTTTT
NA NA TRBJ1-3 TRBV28 CASTSGSFSSGNTIYF TGTGCCAGCACCTCAGGGTCGTTTTCCTCTGGAAACACCATATATTTT
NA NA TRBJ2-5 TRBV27 CASSWRQETQYF TGTGCCAGCAGTTGGAGGCAAGAGACCCAGTACTTC
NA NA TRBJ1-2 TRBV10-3 CAISESDSSFYYGYTF TGTGCCATCAGTGAGTCGGACAGTTCCTTTTACTATGGCTACACCTTC
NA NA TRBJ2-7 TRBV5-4 CASSLDKAAYEQYF TGTGCCAGCAGCTTGGATAAAGCGGCCTACGAGCAGTACTTC
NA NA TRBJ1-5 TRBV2 CASSEGNLPEAQHF TGTGCCAGCAGTGAGGGAAACCTTCCGGAAGCCCAGCATTTT
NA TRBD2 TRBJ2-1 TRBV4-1 CASSQEIFGSGGARDEQFF TGCGCCAGCAGCCAAGAAATCTTTGGTAGCGGGGGGGCCAGGGATGAGCAGTTCTTC
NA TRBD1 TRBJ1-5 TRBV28 CASSLIPGGTGQPQHF TGTGCCAGCAGTTTAATCCCAGGGGGGACGGGGCAGCCCCAGCATTTT
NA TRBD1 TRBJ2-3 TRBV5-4 CASSLAGDSSRTDTQYF TGTGCCAGCAGCTTGGCAGGGGACAGCAGTCGCACAGATACGCAGTATTTT
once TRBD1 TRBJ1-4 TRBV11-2 CASSLGTAEKLFF TGTGCCAGCAGCTTGGGGACAGCTGAAAAACTGTTTTTT
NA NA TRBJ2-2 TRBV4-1 CASSQDPGGTGELFF TGCGCCAGCAGCCAAGATCCAGGTGGCACCGGGGAGCTGTTTTTT
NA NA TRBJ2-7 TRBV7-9 CASSYGSPNSDEQYF TGTGCCAGCAGCTACGGATCCCCCAATAGTGACGAGCAGTACTTC
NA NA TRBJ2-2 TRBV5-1 CASSFTGSTGELFF TGCGCCAGCAGCTTTACAGGGAGCACCGGGGAGCTGTTTTTT
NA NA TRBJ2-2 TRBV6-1 CASSEPASDTGELFF TGTGCCAGCAGTGAGCCAGCCTCCGACACCGGGGAGCTGTTTTTT